The next 21 T cell receptor beta chains were all read from a single sample in a study of vaccination and CD4 T cells after COVID-19. Antigens for these TCRs are unknown. The treatment: roughly 10-day PBMC culture with coronavirus spike peptide pools or control peptides (ViraFEST assay). With the Oncomine TCR Beta short-read assay, DNA from cultured CD4+ T cells was sequenced. TCRdb recomputed calls from the PCR reads with MiXCR, one row per CDR3 protein. The repertoire consists of about 15,000 distinct CDR3 sequences, with roughly two fifths occurring once and the leading ten covering 5.6%. The sequencing used CD4+ T cells from blood, cultured in vitro, collected before SARS-CoV-2 vaccination. The receptors stem from a human donor who had recovered from COVID-19.

This clonotype is termed large (0.1 to 1%). The chain recombines TRBV6-1 with TRBJ1-1, with D possibly being TRBD1 (5 bases). Germline CDR1 and CDR2: MNHNS and SASEGT. The CDR3 is 16 residues long. The ends were cut back, 3 bases at V and 5 bases at J, with 19 bases in the middle. The CDR3 sequence: CASSDQVDWGETEAFF. CDR3 sequence (DNA): TGTGCCAGCAGTGATCAGGTGGATTGGGGGGAGACTGAAGCTTTCTTT.

V gene TRBV6-2 or TRBV6-3 combines with J gene TRBJ1-1; D might be TRBD1 (6 bases). The CDR3 is made up of 16 amino acids. Trimming took off 8 bases at V and 1 base at J, with 20 bases between the two ends. Germline lookup yields CDR1 MNHEY and CDR2 SVGEGT. The CDR3 sequence is CASSQRRGGTNTEAFF. The DNA of the CDR3 is TGTGCCAGCTCACAACGGAGGGGGGGGACGAACACTGAAGCTTTCTTT.

The chain is built from TRBV6-1 and TRBJ1-5; D remains unclear. There are 13 residues in the CDR3. The V gene lost 9 bases and the J gene lost 0 bases, with 9 bases spanning the gap. Germline-derived CDR1 and CDR2 are MNHNS and SASEGT. The CDR3 loop reads CASRFDSNQPQHF. CDR3 DNA sequence: TGTGCCAGTCGATTTGATAGCAATCAGCCCCAGCATTTT.

This clonotype was detected a few times. The chain couples TRBV7-2 to TRBJ1-2; 8 bases map to TRBD1. Germline values: CDR1 SGHTA, CDR2 FQGNSA. The CDR3 length is 12 residues. V trimming: 6 bases; J trimming: 7 bases; junction bases outside the gene matches: 4. In nucleotides, the CDR3 is TGTGCCAGCAGTCAGGACAGGGCTGGCTACACCTTC. Translating it yields CASSQDRAGYTF.

V is TRBV28 and J is TRBJ2-3; 9 positions match TRBD2. The CDR3 loop spans 16 amino acids. Trimming removed 3 bases from V and 3 bases from J; junction bases left unmatched: 7. CDR1 is MDHEN and CDR2 is SYDVKM in the germline V gene. The CDR3 nucleotides read TGTGCCAGCAGTTTTATTGGCGGGAGGGTTACAGATACGCAGTATTTT. Translation gives CASSFIGGRVTDTQYF.

The CDR3 here is CASGQVYEQYF. CDR3 nucleotides: TGTGCCAGCGGACAGGTCTACGAGCAGTACTTC. The rearrangement links TRBV6-2 or TRBV6-3 to TRBJ2-7, with 7 bases aligning to TRBD1. The junction had 1 base not matched to a gene; V was cut back by 8 bases and J by 3 bases. From germline, CDR1 is MNHEY and CDR2 SVGEGT. The CDR3 covers 11 residues.

The gene calls are TRBV4-3 and TRBJ1-2, with no clear D. Germline loops: CDR1 LGHNA, CDR2 YSLEER. The V end was cut by 8 bases, the J end by 4 bases, with 11 bases between. The CDR3 sequence is 12 residues long. CDR3 nucleotide sequence: TGCGCCAGCTCGGTACCGGGCTATGGCTACACCTTC. This encodes CASSVPGYGYTF.

This clonotype turned up a few times. The rearrangement links TRBV7-9 to TRBJ2-7; D not certain. The CDR3 sequence is 15 residues long. The germline gives CDR1 SEHNR, CDR2 FQNEAQ (reference sequence). V was pared by 2 bases and J by 2 bases, with 13 bases between. The CDR3 is CASSLSPSRTYEQYF. The CDR3 DNA follows: TGTGCCAGCAGCTTATCTCCCTCACGCACCTACGAGCAGTACTTC.

The V call is TRBV29-1, the J call TRBJ2-1, with 10 positions matching TRBD2. J gave up 8 bases and V 4 bases, and 8 bases lay outside the gene matches. The length of the CDR3 is 14 residues. The germline V gene encodes CDR1 SQVTM and CDR2 ANQGSEA. This chain's CDR3 is CSVVAGGRGYEQFF. CDR3 in DNA: TGCAGCGTTGTAGCGGGAGGCCGGGGGTATGAGCAGTTCTTC.

The chain links TRBV4-3 to TRBJ2-1, with 8 bases fitting TRBD1. The CDR3 is made up of 14 amino acids. V was pared by 2 bases and J by 9 bases, with 6 bases of the junction left unmatched. Germline lookup yields CDR1 LGHNA and CDR2 YSLEER. CDR3 sequence (DNA): TGCGCCAGCAGCCAACCGGACAGGGCGTCTGAGCAGTTCTTC. It yields the protein CASSQPDRASEQFF.

The chain uses TRBV5-1 and TRBJ2-3; 9 nucleotides align to TRBD2. After removal of 4 bases from V and 6 bases from J, the junction contained 6 bases not matched to a gene. This CDR3 is built from 14 residues. Germline V gives CDR1 SGHRS, CDR2 YFSETQ. The CDR3, as DNA: TGCGCCAGCAGCGGCGGGGGGGCCACGGATACGCAGTATTTT. Translation gives CASSGGGATDTQYF.

The CDR3 sequence: CASSQAGRNTEAFF. CDR3 bases: TGTGCCAGCAGCCAAGCTGGTAGGAACACTGAAGCTTTCTTT. The rearrangement links TRBV14 to TRBJ1-1; D uncertain. This CDR3 is built from 14 residues. The V gene lost 1 base and the J gene lost 1 base, with 7 bases spanning the gap. The V gene's germline CDR1 is SGHDN and CDR2 FVKESK. Full variable domain (missing parts from reference TRBV14 and TRBJ1-1): EAGVTQFPSHSVIEKGQTVTLRCDPISGHDNLYWYRRVMGKEIKFLLHFVKESKQDESGMPNNRFLAERTGGTYSTLKVQPAELEDSGVYFCASSQAGRNTEAFFGQGTRLTVV.

The V and J genes are TRBV6-1 and TRBJ1-2; 10 positions agree with TRBD1. V lost 4 bases to trimming and J lost 8 bases; unmatched junction nucleotides: 10. Per the germline V gene, CDR1 is MNHNS and CDR2 is SASEGT. The CDR3 runs to 15 residues. The CDR3 protein is CASSATRGTGEGYTF. The CDR3 DNA sequence: TGTGCCAGCAGTGCCACCCGCGGGACAGGGGAAGGCTACACCTTC.

This clonotype was observed a handful of times. This chain joins TRBV19 and TRBJ2-2; D gene uncertain. V was pared by 2 bases and J by 2 bases, with 9 bases between. The CDR3 contains 15 residues. Germline assignment: CDR1 LNHDA and CDR2 SQIVND (reference sequence). The CDR3, as DNA: TGTGCCAGTAGTATACCAGCAGTAAACACCGGGGAGCTGTTTTTT. It is translated as CASSIPAVNTGELFF. Drawing the rest from reference TRBV19 and TRBJ2-2, the complete variable domain is DGGITQSPKYLFRKEGQNVTLSCEQNLNHDAMYWYRQDPGQGLRLIYYSQIVNDFQKGDIAEGYSVSREKKESFPLTVTSAQKNPTAFYLCASSIPAVNTGELFFGEGSRLTVL.

J is TRBJ1-1 and V is TRBV25-1; D gene uncertain. V lost 8 bases and J 11 bases, leaving 21 bases between the germline ends. The CDR3 is 13 residues long. Germline V gene data show CDR1 as MGHDK and CDR2 as SYGVNS. The CDR3 loop reads CASSLYKHYGAFF. CDR3 bases: TGTGCCAGCTCACTATATAAGCATTATGGCGCTTTCTTT.

The chain links TRBV6-1 to TRBJ1-1; D is unresolved. V lost 7 bases, J lost 0 bases, and 6 bases lay in between. The CDR3 contains 12 residues. Germline CDR1 is MNHNS and CDR2 is SASEGT. CDR3 protein: CASTSLNTEAFF. The CDR3 region has the DNA TGTGCCAGCACCTCTTTGAACACTGAAGCTTTCTTT.

This clonotype came up a few times. This chain joins TRBV20-1 and TRBJ2-1; D gene uncertain. In germline, CDR1 is DFQATT, CDR2 SNEGSKA (reference sequence). V was trimmed by 2 bases and J by 2 bases, leaving 10 bases between them. This CDR3 has 14 amino acids. The CDR3 DNA reads TGCAGTGCTAGAAGCCATATTCCCTACAATGAGCAGTTCTTC. Protein sequence: CSARSHIPYNEQFF.

This chain joins TRBV7-9 and TRBJ2-7; D possibly corresponds to TRBD1 (5 bases). The germline V and J ends were trimmed by 5 bases and 1 base, with 15 bases remaining between them. The CDR3 runs 15 residues. Germline CDR1 is SEHNR and CDR2 is FQNEAQ (reference sequence). The CDR3 coding sequence is TGTGCCAGCAGCCAAGACAGTTACTATTCCTACGAGCAGTACTTC. Its translation is CASSQDSYYSYEQYF.

V is TRBV7-9 and J is TRBJ2-7, with TRBD2 matching 9 bases. Germline trimming cut 5 bases from V and 0 bases from J; bases unmatched to any gene: 8. The CDR3 covers 16 residues. From germline, CDR1 is SEHNR and CDR2 FQNEAQ (reference sequence). The CDR3 sequence: CASSPGTSRYSYEQYF. In DNA, the CDR3 is TGTGCCAGCAGCCCCGGGACTAGCCGTTACTCCTACGAGCAGTACTTC.

The chain employs TRBV19 and TRBJ2-4; D gene ambiguous. The V gene lost 3 bases and the J gene lost 2 bases, with 11 bases spanning the gap. This CDR3 contains 15 residues. In germline, CDR1 is LNHDA, CDR2 SQIVND (reference sequence). The CDR3 loop is CASSMGSGSKNIQYF. CDR3 in DNA: TGTGCCAGTAGTATGGGGTCGGGTTCCAAAAACATTCAGTACTTC.

The V gene is TRBV7-2, the J gene TRBJ2-5; D uncertain. This CDR3 spans 12 amino acids. Germline V gene lookup returns CDR1 SGHTA and CDR2 FQGNSA. V lost 5 bases and J 1 base, leaving 5 bases between the germline ends. The CDR3 loop reads CASSPRQETQYF. The CDR3 nucleotides read TGTGCCAGCAGCCCGCGCCAAGAGACCCAGTACTTC.